This entry lists 5 T cell receptor beta chains sequenced from one sample in a study of T cells in localized non-small cell lung cancer (dated by TCRdb to between 2020 and 2021). The library relied on the immunoSEQ multiplex PCR assay. As stored in TCRdb, this immuneACCESS dataset retains in-frame rearrangements with V and J assigned. A fraction of the clones does not appear; measured against another copy, unresolved V genes explain less than half of the discrepancy, and the remainder lacks a known reason. In this sample the table shows some 19,000 clones, 75% to 95% of which occur a single time. The ten largest clones capture less than 5% of the sample. The sequencing here drew on peripheral blood, taken before any cancer treatment. The receptors come from a male donor at least 60 years old with stage I squamous cell lung carcinoma.

This sequence joins TRBV28 and TRBJ2-3; 10 positions match TRBD1. CDR1 MDHEN and CDR2 SYDVKM come from the germline V gene. Trimming at V came to 6 bases and at J to 4 bases, leaving 7 bases not matched to a gene. The length of the CDR3 is 15 residues. The CDR3 DNA is TGTGCCAGCAGAACCGGGACAGGGGTGGCAGATACGCAGTATTTT. Translation gives CASRTGTGVADTQYF.

The rearrangement joins TRBV2 to TRBJ2-7; no reliable D call. This CDR3 contains 13 residues. Per the germline V gene, CDR1 is SNHLY and CDR2 is FYNNEI. The germline V and J ends were trimmed by 6 bases and 9 bases, with 18 bases remaining between them. Here the CDR3 reads CASSSTGPLGQYF. The CDR3 DNA is TGTGCCAGCAGCTCCACCGGGCCGCTCGGGCAGTACTTC. The full variable domain, completed using reference TRBV2 and TRBJ2-7, is EPEVTQTPSHQVTQMGQEVILRCVPISNHLYFYWYRQILGQKVEFLVSFYNNEISEKSEIFDDQFSVERPDGSNFTLKIRSTKLEDSAMYFCASSSTGPLGQYFGPGTRLTVT.

The chain has TRBV28 and TRBJ1-1; D is ambiguous. The CDR3 is 13 amino acids. V was trimmed by 6 bases and J by 6 bases, leaving 14 bases between them. CDR1 and CDR2 from the germline V gene are MDHEN and SYDVKM. Here the CDR3 reads CASSFGREAEAFF. Written as DNA, the CDR3 is TGTGCCAGCAGCTTCGGGAGGGAGGCTGAAGCTTTCTTT.

The chain is built from TRBV11-2 and TRBJ2-7; 7 bases match TRBD1. V shed 5 bases and J 6 bases; nucleotides not matched to a gene: 10. Germline lookup yields CDR1 SGHAT and CDR2 FQNNGV. The CDR3 length is 14 residues. CDR3 nucleotides: TGTGCCAGCAGCCCAACCAAGCCAGGGGGCGAGCAGTACTTC. Protein product: CASSPTKPGGEQYF.

The rearrangement uses TRBV5-4 and TRBJ1-2, with D maybe TRBD1 (5 bases). The CDR3 has 14 residues. V shed 2 bases and J shed 6 bases, with 14 bases lying between them. Looked up from germline, CDR1 is SGHNT and CDR2 is YYREEE (reference sequence). CDR3 in DNA: TGTGCCAGCAGCTTTCTCTTGGAGGGGAATGGCTACACCTTC. This encodes CASSFLLEGNGYTF. Based on the CDR3 plus reference TRBV5-4 and TRBJ1-2, the full variable domain is ETGVTQSPTHLIKTRGQQVTLRCSSQSGHNTVSWYQQALGQGPQFIFQYYREEENGRGNFPPRFSGLQFPNYSSELNVNALELDDSALYLCASSFLLEGNGYTFGSGTRLTVV.